This T cell receptor beta chain is drawn from a study of T cells expressing NK-cell markers. Study as a whole: The authors derived TCR beta repertoires from sorted CD3+CD56+NKG2C+, CD3+CD56+NKG2C- and CD3+CD56-NKG2C+ T cells.

The CDR3 has 13 amino acids. CDR1 MGHRA and CDR2 YSYEKL come from the germline V gene. TCRdb re-analyzed the 5' RACE reads; it lists each CDR3 protein once, without DNA. The sample table sets out about 460,000 distinct CDR3 sequences. Sample: blood T cells: a sorted CD56 or NKG2C T cell subset, CD4+ or CD8+ T cells, or bulk PBMC T cells (not recorded which). The receptor's source is a woman aged 45-59 years in good health. This chain joins TRBV4-1 and TRBJ2-5. CDR3 in amino acids: CASSQAFVETQYF.